The T cell receptor beta chain described here comes from a study of chemoradiotherapy in HPV16-positive cancers. Overall study: A couple of HPV16-positive patients' cells yielded candidate HPV-specific clones and common motifs.

The CDR3 runs to 19 residues. Losses at the gene ends were 1 base for V and 3 bases for J; bases not matched to a gene: 13. Germline CDR1 reads SGHRS; CDR2 reads YFSETQ. Assay used: immunoSEQ multiplex PCR; TCRdb lists only in-frame clones, some missing. This sample carries approximately 15,000 clones, almost 90% of them seen once, and the ten largest clones take approximately 3.5%. The V and J genes are TRBV5-1 and TRBJ2-3; 11 bases are a match to TRBD2. The sequenced sample was blood, obtained from a patient who underwent chemoradiotherapy. This clonotype was sampled from a human donor with HPV-associated anogenital cancer. DNA for the CDR3: TGCGCCAGCAGCTTGAGTAGTGGCTCACTAGCGGGAGTTACAGATACGCAGTATTTT. Protein sequence: CASSLSSGSLAGVTDTQYF.